This T cell receptor beta chain was sequenced during a study of blood T cells in healthy people across ages. This clonotype appeared a few times. The use of a sample-barcoded 5' primer and a J-beta primer mix characterized a second PCR of about 7 to 12 cycles. A single record per CDR3 protein comes from TCRdb applying MiXCR to the 5' RACE reads. The sample has around 2 million distinct CDR3 sequences, about two fifths seen once. The CDR3 is made up of 14 amino acids. V was clipped by 5 bases and J by 4 bases; unmatched bases: 5. CDR1 MNHEY and CDR2 SMNVEV come from the germline V gene (reference sequence).

This sequence joins TRBV27 and TRBJ2-1; 7 nucleotides align to TRBD1. The sequenced sample was blood. This clonotype was sampled from a human donor in good health. The CDR3 reads CASSIIQGYNEQFF. The DNA for the CDR3 is TGTGCCAGCAGTATCATACAGGGGTACAATGAGCAGTTCTTC.